These 16 T cell receptor beta chains were all obtained from the same sample, sequenced in a study of shared clonotypes between healthy human individuals. Naive-designated CD8 cells lacked CD45RO, were positively enriched for CCR7, and omitted terminally differentiated effector memory CD45RA+ cells. Sequencing used immunoSEQ multiplex PCR; TCRdb keeps in-frame clones, though not all of them. The table has approximately 650,000 clones, nearly 97% seen once; the top ten hold 0.095% to 0.12%. Sequenced sample: naive CD8+ T cells sorted from blood. The source of these receptors is a woman in her twenties or thirties in good health.

Turning to this clone: Other DNA sequences from this sample encode an identical CDR3 as well. This chain links TRBV2 with TRBJ1-2; 9 bases align to TRBD1. Germline V gene sequence: CDR1 SNHLY, CDR2 FYNNEI. The CDR3 consists of 14 residues. Trimming removed 6 bases from V and 8 bases from J; junction bases left unmatched: 10. The CDR3 sequence: CASSEGQGAGGYTF. CDR3 in DNA: TGTGCCAGCAGCGAGGGACAGGGAGCGGGCGGCTACACCTTC.

The V and J genes are TRBV6-4 and TRBJ2-1; 9 bases are a match to TRBD2. Trimming at V came to 7 bases and at J to 3 bases, leaving 10 bases not matched to a gene. Germline V CDR1 and CDR2: MRHNA, SNTAGT. This CDR3 is 16 amino acids long. Here the CDR3 DNA reads TGTGCCAGCAACTCCGGTCTAGCGGGAATCTACAATGAGCAGTTCTTC. This gives the protein CASNSGLAGIYNEQFF.

The chain recombines TRBV6-5 with TRBJ2-1; weak D call: TRBD1 (6 bases). Trimming left V 0 bases short and J 0 bases short, with 9 bases between. Germline-derived CDR1 and CDR2 are MNHEY and SVGAGI. This CDR3 region has 16 residues. CDR3 sequence reads: CASSYSQDSSYNEQFF. The CDR3 bases are TGTGCCAGCAGTTACTCACAGGACAGCTCCTACAATGAGCAGTTCTTC.

This rearrangement joins TRBV28 to TRBJ1-2; D is unresolved. With 5 bases removed from V and 5 bases from J, the gap between germline ends came to 15 bases. The CDR3 sequence is 14 residues long. Germline CDR1 reads MDHEN; CDR2 reads SYDVKM. The CDR3, as DNA: TGTGCCAGCAGTCCCCGCGGGTCCTTATATGGCTACACCTTC. Translated, it gives CASSPRGSLYGYTF.

To note about this clone: At one boundary the junction diverges from the germline segment, which might be a read error. The V and J genes are TRBV27 and TRBJ2-7; TRBD1 or TRBD2 may be the D gene (5 bases each). Looked up from germline, CDR1 is MNHEY and CDR2 is SMNVEV (reference sequence). The CDR3 covers 14 residues. CDR3 in DNA: TGTGCCAGCAGCTCTACACCCGGGGCCTCCTCCTTTCTATTC. Its translation: CASSSTPGASSFLF.

This rearrangement joins TRBV6-1 to TRBJ1-5, with no clear D. The germline gives CDR1 MNHNS, CDR2 SASEGT. V lost 2 bases and J 2 bases, leaving 13 bases between the germline ends. The CDR3 has 16 amino acids. The CDR3 is CASSERRVVGNQPQHF. The CDR3 bases are TGTGCCAGCAGTGAACGAAGGGTAGTAGGCAATCAGCCCCAGCATTTT.

About this clone itself: The same CDR3 can be traced to other DNA sequences in this sample. The chain combines TRBV5-6 with TRBJ2-7; maybe TRBD1 (6 bases). Germline V CDR1 and CDR2: SGHDT, YYEEEE. V dropped 0 bases and J dropped 4 bases, with 8 bases sitting between them. The CDR3 runs to 13 residues. Here the CDR3 DNA reads TGTGCCAGCAGCTTGGACAGGGCGTACGAGCAGTACTTC. Protein sequence: CASSLDRAYEQYF.

The gene calls are TRBV19 and TRBJ1-6, with 8 bases identical to TRBD1. The CDR3 sequence is 14 residues long. V lost 3 bases, J lost 9 bases, and 4 bases stayed unmatched. Germline V gives CDR1 LNHDA, CDR2 SQIVND (reference sequence). The CDR3 nucleotides are TGTGCCAGTAGTATCGGACAGGGAACTTCACCCCTCCACTTT. Amino acids: CASSIGQGTSPLHF. The variable domain in full, with the rest retrieved from reference TRBV19 and TRBJ1-6, is DGGITQSPKYLFRKEGQNVTLSCEQNLNHDAMYWYRQDPGQGLRLIYYSQIVNDFQKGDIAEGYSVSREKKESFPLTVTSAQKNPTAFYLCASSIGQGTSPLHFGNGTRLTVT.

The chain employs TRBV5-1 and TRBJ2-7, with D perhaps TRBD2 (7 bases). Between the trimmed V and J ends, which lost 0 bases and 0 bases, there was a span of 13 bases. The CDR3 is 16 residues long. Germline V gives CDR1 SGHRS, CDR2 YFSETQ. DNA for the CDR3: TGCGCCAGCAGCTTGGCGCGAGGGGGGGTCTCCTACGAGCAGTACTTC. It yields the protein CASSLARGGVSYEQYF.

In regard to this clone: This sample includes further DNA sequences coding for the same CDR3. The J gene is TRBJ2-1, the V gene TRBV19; D call uncertain. Germline lookup yields CDR1 LNHDA and CDR2 SQIVND (reference sequence). The ends were cut back, 3 bases at V and 3 bases at J, with 12 bases in the middle. This CDR3 is built from 15 residues. The CDR3 coding sequence is TGTGCCAGTAGTATTCGGGTTAGGAGCTACAATGAGCAGTTCTTC. As protein: CASSIRVRSYNEQFF.

The table lists this clone with a count of one. The chain recombines TRBV2 with TRBJ2-6; D is uncertain. The CDR3 is 14 residues long. Germline CDR1 reads SNHLY; CDR2 reads FYNNEI. Trimming removed 10 bases at V and 0 bases at J, with 10 bases between. The CDR3 sequence: CAIVHVSGANVLTF. The DNA for the CDR3 is TGTGCCATCGTACACGTCTCTGGGGCCAACGTCCTGACTTTC.

This chain links TRBV28 with TRBJ1-2; tentative D call: TRBD1 (5 bases). The V end lost 4 bases, the J end lost 6 bases, and 15 bases lay between the germline ends. CDR1 is MDHEN and CDR2 is SYDVKM in the germline V gene. This CDR3 comprises 14 residues. In nucleotides, the CDR3 is TGTGCCAGCAGTTGGGGGGGAGCCTGGGATGGCTACACCTTC. Translating gives CASSWGGAWDGYTF.

The chain carries TRBV27 and TRBJ1-2, with TRBD1 matching over 8 bases. From germline, CDR1 is MNHEY and CDR2 SMNVEV (reference sequence). This CDR3 region has 14 residues. V lost 3 bases to trimming and J lost 5 bases; unmatched junction nucleotides: 5. This CDR3 is CASSFDRGRYGYTF. The CDR3 DNA reads TGTGCCAGCAGTTTCGACAGGGGAAGGTATGGCTACACCTTC.

V and J are TRBV7-8 and TRBJ2-1, with TRBD1 matching over 9 bases. Germline V gene data show CDR1 as SGHVS and CDR2 as FQNEAQ. Unmatched junction bases numbered 4, after V lost 1 base and J lost 6 bases. This CDR3 comprises 15 residues. The CDR3 DNA reads as TGTGCCAGCAGCTTAGGGACAGGGGTTGCCAATGAGCAGTTCTTC. As protein: CASSLGTGVANEQFF.

This clone is a singleton in its sample. CDR3 protein: CASRPGQGIYGYTF. For the CDR3, the DNA is TGTGCCAGCAGACCGGGACAGGGGATCTATGGCTACACCTTC. The V gene is TRBV6-4, the J gene TRBJ1-2; 10 positions match TRBD1. CDR3 length: 14 amino acids. CDR1 is MRHNA and CDR2 is SNTAGT in the germline V gene. Losses at the gene ends were 6 bases for V and 4 bases for J; bases not matched to a gene: 5.

V usage is TRBV27 and J usage is TRBJ2-3; D unclear. The V and J ends lost 3 bases and 5 bases respectively, with 6 bases between them. The germline CDR1 and CDR2 sequences are MNHEY and SMNVEV (reference sequence). The CDR3 runs to 12 residues. The CDR3 reads CASSFLGDTQYF. The CDR3, as DNA: TGTGCCAGCAGTTTCCTAGGAGATACGCAGTATTTT.